This T cell receptor (beta chain) was documented in a study of blood T cells in healthy people across ages. Study at large: Per every two T cells, about one barcoded beta molecule was captured by template switching. Study results and limitations: Long-lived and aged donors differed, with more naive CD4+ cells and higher diversity in the long-lived. Lack of knowledge of donor CMV status possibly confounded expanded clonotype changes.

With a J-beta primer mix and a sample-barcoded 5' primer, a second PCR ran about 6 to 11 cycles. A single record per CDR3 protein comes from TCRdb applying MiXCR to the 5' RACE reads. This table has some 550,000 distinct CDR3 sequences, under 55% appearing once. On this clonotype: Antigen unknown.

Donors were systemically healthy Caucasian individuals from Russia aged roughly 6 to 100 years. The receptor comes from a man at least 80 years old in good health. The specimen sequenced was blood.

The CDR3 spells CASSLQRYEQFF. CDR3 bases: TGTGCCAGCAGCTTACAGCGTTATGAGCAGTTCTTC. The chain is built from TRBV7-2 and TRBJ2-1; the D is unclear. V was trimmed by 2 bases and J by 8 bases, leaving 7 bases between them. Germline values: CDR1 SGHTA, CDR2 FQGNSA. The CDR3 sequence is 12 residues long. Drawing the rest from reference TRBV7-2 and TRBJ2-1, the complete variable domain is GAGVSQSPSNKVTEKGKDVELRCDPISGHTALYWYRQSLGQGLEFLIYFQGNSAPDKSGLPSDRFSAERTGGSVSTLTIQRTQQEDSAVYLCASSLQRYEQFFGPGTRLTVL.